The present entry profiles one T cell receptor beta chain with its context. No antigen is known for it. The data are from a study of vaccination effects on CD4 cells after COVID-19. Measured with immunoSEQ multiplex PCR; TCRdb has only the in-frame clones, and not every one. The sample holds about 15,000 clones, roughly 70% seen once. With the ViraFEST assay, the study expanded antigen-specific CD4+ T cells using viral peptide pools, then sequenced them. After around nine days in culture, the CD4+ T cells were isolated. The individual was infected with SARS-CoV-2 between March and December 2020, as confirmed by PCR. Vaccination of participants consisted of two doses of either the BNT162b2 or mRNA-1273 vaccine. The germline V gene encodes CDR1 SEHNR and CDR2 FQNEAQ (reference sequence). V lost 11 bases, J lost 5 bases, and 17 bases lay in between. The CDR3 covers 13 residues.

The TCR was taken from a human donor who had a prior SARS-CoV-2 infection. The gene calls are TRBV7-9 and TRBJ2-3; tentatively, D is TRBD2 (6 bases). The specimen was CD4+ T cells from PBMCs cultured with HCoV-NL63 spike peptides, collected after COVID-19 vaccination. The CDR3: CACAWVGGDTQYF. Here the CDR3 DNA reads TGTGCCTGTGCATGGGTGGGGGGAGATACGCAGTATTTT.